This T cell receptor beta chain was obtained from a study of shared clonotypes between healthy human individuals. The authors split each subset's genomic DNA evenly across several immunoSEQ plates. As processed by the authors: As immunoSEQ supplied junction-only sequences (without quality scores), filtering differed. Clones were sequenced by immunoSEQ multiplex PCR, and TCRdb holds only the in-frame ones, with some missing. Clonal size and the V and J genes are those of that table, whereas D and trimming came from the DNA. The sample includes hundreds of thousands of clones, 75% to 80% of them seen just once. The CDR3 runs to 17 residues. The junction had 16 bases not matched to a gene; V was cut back by 6 bases and J by 5 bases. The V gene's germline CDR1 is MDHEN and CDR2 SYDVKM.

The sequencing sample was made of PBMCs. The source of this sequence is a woman in her thirties or forties in good health. Some clones in this sample may be carry-over from other donors' samples. The chain carries TRBV28 and TRBJ2-5; 9 nucleotides agree with TRBD2. The CDR3 loop reads CASSYTSGSLHAETQYF. CDR3 nucleotides: TGTGCCAGCAGCTATACTAGCGGGTCCCTTCATGCGGAGACCCAGTACTTC.